A single sample gave rise to the 19 T cell receptor beta chains below, sequenced in a study of blood T cells in healthy people across ages. For the second PCR, which ran for about 6 to 11 cycles, a sample-barcoded 5' primer and a J-beta primer mix were used. TCRdb ran MiXCR on the 5' RACE reads and lists one entry per CDR3 protein. The table has approximately 1.5 million distinct CDR3 sequences, around 40% seen once. Specimen: blood. All receptors derive from a woman aged 18-29 years in good health.

The V gene is TRBV9, the J gene TRBJ2-7; D unclear. From germline, CDR1 is SGDLS and CDR2 YYNGEE. Trimming cost V 0 bases and J 2 bases, with 9 bases left between them. CDR3 size: 14 residues. CDR3 sequence: CASSVDGAAYEQYF. CDR3 DNA sequence: TGTGCCAGCAGCGTAGACGGAGCCGCCTACGAGCAGTACTTC.

CDR3 protein: CSAGQASLKAFF. As DNA, the CDR3 is TGCAGCGCTGGACAGGCGTCTCTTAAAGCTTTCTTT. The rearrangement uses TRBV29-1 and TRBJ1-1; 7 bases align to TRBD1. The CDR3 sequence is 12 residues long. CDR1 and CDR2 from the germline V gene are SQVTM and ANQGSEA. Trimming at V came to 7 bases and at J to 9 bases, leaving 11 bases not matched to a gene.

This clonotype was counted only a few times. This chain joins TRBV6-5 and TRBJ2-7; no reliable D call. The length of the CDR3 is 13 residues. V shed 4 bases and J shed 0 bases, with 7 bases lying between them. Germline V gene sequence: CDR1 MNHEY, CDR2 SVGAGI. The CDR3 nucleotides are TGTGCCAGCAGTTCGGACCTCTCCTACGAGCAGTACTTC. Translation gives CASSSDLSYEQYF.

The chain uses TRBV27 and TRBJ1-2; TRBD1 aligns across 10 bases. The junction had 12 bases not matched to a gene; V was cut back by 4 bases and J by 7 bases. The CDR3 is 16 amino acids. Looked up from germline, CDR1 is MNHEY and CDR2 is SMNVEV (reference sequence). The CDR3 loop is CASSSGQGLPLSGYTF. CDR3 nucleotide sequence: TGTGCCAGCAGTTCGGGACAGGGGTTGCCTCTTAGTGGCTACACCTTC.

This clonotype has at least ten counts. The rearrangement links TRBV4-1 to TRBJ2-1; D is unclear. This CDR3 spans 12 amino acids. Germline V gives CDR1 MGHRA, CDR2 YSYEKL. Deletions cut 2 bases from V and 7 bases from J, with 6 bases between. CDR3 sequence (DNA): TGCGCCAGCAGCCAATTAGGGAATGAGCAGTTCTTC. It is translated as CASSQLGNEQFF.

The chain employs TRBV5-6 and TRBJ2-1; D remains ambiguous. This CDR3 is 15 amino acids long. The germline V gene encodes CDR1 SGHDT and CDR2 YYEEEE. Trimming took off 3 bases at V and 7 bases at J, with 17 bases between the two ends. CDR3 in amino acids: CASSSQVRIYNEQFF. In DNA, the CDR3 is TGTGCCAGCAGCTCCCAGGTTAGGATTTATAATGAGCAGTTCTTC.

This clonotype was counted between two and nine times. The genes are TRBV4-1 and TRBJ1-2, with TRBD1 identical over 7 bases. The V segment lost 6 bases and the J segment 4 bases; nucleotides outside the gene matches: 11. From germline, CDR1 is MGHRA and CDR2 YSYEKL. There are 15 residues in the CDR3. The CDR3 DNA follows: TGCGCCAGCAGAAATCCGGCGGGACAGCTCTATGGCTACACCTTC. Translated, it gives CASRNPAGQLYGYTF.

The CDR3 is CSASGTSGGGHSYEQYF. The DNA of the CDR3 is TGCAGTGCTTCCGGGACTAGCGGGGGCGGGCATTCCTACGAGCAGTACTTC. This sequence joins TRBV20-1 and TRBJ2-4; 14 nucleotides line up with TRBD2. Judging by the DNA end, TRBJ2-7 fits better; the J call may be wrong. Germline CDR1 and CDR2: DFQATT and SNEGSKA (reference sequence). The CDR3 is made up of 17 amino acids.

This clonotype was counted only a few times. The rearrangement uses TRBV29-1 and TRBJ1-2; D not resolved. Germline CDR1 SQVTM, CDR2 ANQGSEA. The CDR3 contains 11 residues. Deletions cut 3 bases from V and 7 bases from J, with 9 bases between. CDR3 coding DNA: TGCAGCGTTGAGTTAGGGTCTGGCTACACCTTC. Amino acid sequence: CSVELGSGYTF.

The V and J genes are TRBV12-3 or TRBV12-4 and TRBJ1-4, with D maybe TRBD1 (5 bases). The CDR3 length is 12 residues. The ends were cut back, 0 bases at V and 12 bases at J, with 8 bases in the middle. The CDR3 nucleotides read TGTGCCAGCAGTTTAGCGCGGGGGGAACTGTTTTTT. It yields the protein CASSLARGELFF.

This clonotype was found a few times. The rearrangement joins TRBV12-3 or TRBV12-4 to TRBJ2-4, with a tentative D call TRBD1 (6 bases). The DNA end is more similar to TRBJ2-7, so the J call may be wrong. The CDR3 spans 16 residues. The CDR3, as DNA: TGTGCCAGCACGGAAGGGGGTTCCAGGCGAGCCTACGAGCAGTACTTC. This gives the protein CASTEGGSRRAYEQYF.

CDR3 region: CASRPNAGKTNYGYTF. The CDR3 coding sequence is TGTGCCAGCAGGCCGAATGCAGGGAAGACTAACTATGGCTACACCTTC. The chain couples TRBV7-9 to TRBJ1-2; weak D call: TRBD1 (5 bases). Germline V lookup: CDR1 SEHNR, CDR2 FQNEAQ (reference sequence). This CDR3 spans 16 amino acids. Trimming left V 6 bases short and J 0 bases short, with 17 bases between.

This chain connects TRBV5-1 to TRBJ2-5; tentative D call: TRBD1 (5 bases). CDR3 length: 15 amino acids. From germline, CDR1 is SGHRS and CDR2 YFSETQ. The germline V and J ends were trimmed by 0 bases and 3 bases, with 12 bases remaining between them. CDR3 loop: CASSLETGVEETQYF. The DNA for the CDR3 is TGCGCCAGCAGCTTGGAAACAGGCGTGGAAGAGACCCAGTACTTC.

The rearrangement links TRBV29-1 to TRBJ2-3; D may be TRBD1 or TRBD2 (5 bases each). V lost 6 bases to trimming and J lost 2 bases, with 12 bases between them. The CDR3 runs 13 residues. Germline V gene data show CDR1 as SQVTM and CDR2 as ANQGSEA. This CDR3 is CSVLGPLTDTQYF. The CDR3 DNA reads as TGCAGCGTGCTGGGACCGCTCACAGATACGCAGTATTTT.

CDR3 in DNA: TGTGCCAGCAGATTCGACAGGGGAAATGAGCAGTTCTTC. Its translation: CASRFDRGNEQFF. This chain links TRBV7-9 with TRBJ2-1, with 8 bases lining up with TRBD1. Germline V gene sequence: CDR1 SEHNR, CDR2 FQNEAQ (reference sequence). The CDR3 extends over 13 amino acids. V shed 6 bases and J 7 bases; nucleotides not matched to a gene: 5.

The J gene is TRBJ1-4, the V gene TRBV4-2; D perhaps matches TRBD1 (5 bases). CDR1 and CDR2 (germline): LGHNA, YNFKEQ. Trimming left V 4 bases short and J 5 bases short, with 11 bases between. There are 14 residues in the CDR3. The CDR3 protein is CASSPVGGNEKLFF. The CDR3 DNA reads TGTGCCAGCAGCCCCGTGGGGGGGAATGAAAAACTGTTTTTT.

The rearrangement links TRBV28 to TRBJ2-2; D not certain. There are 15 residues in the CDR3. Germline-derived CDR1 and CDR2 are MDHEN and SYDVKM. Trimming left V 6 bases short and J 4 bases short, with 15 bases between. CDR3 coding DNA: TGTGCCAGCAGCTGGGAAGGCCTCCGCACCGGGGAGCTGTTTTTT. Protein product: CASSWEGLRTGELFF.

The chain links TRBV6-5 to TRBJ2-3; possible D gene TRBD2, 6 bases. The CDR3 extends over 15 amino acids. Looked up from germline, CDR1 is MNHEY and CDR2 is SVGAGI. Trimming took off 5 bases at V and 4 bases at J, with 16 bases between the two ends. CDR3 in DNA: TGTGCCAGCAGTCCGGGACTTTGGGGCCCAGATACGCAGTATTTT. This translates into CASSPGLWGPDTQYF.

This clonotype was seen a few times. The chain carries TRBV20-1 and TRBJ2-4, with 9 positions matching TRBD2. The J call is uncertain, as TRBJ2-7 better fits the DNA end. The germline V gene has CDR1 DFQATT and CDR2 SNEGSKA (reference sequence). This CDR3 region has 14 residues. CDR3 residues: CSARADSGGYEQYF. CDR3 DNA: TGCAGTGCTAGAGCAGATAGCGGGGGCTACGAGCAGTACTTC.